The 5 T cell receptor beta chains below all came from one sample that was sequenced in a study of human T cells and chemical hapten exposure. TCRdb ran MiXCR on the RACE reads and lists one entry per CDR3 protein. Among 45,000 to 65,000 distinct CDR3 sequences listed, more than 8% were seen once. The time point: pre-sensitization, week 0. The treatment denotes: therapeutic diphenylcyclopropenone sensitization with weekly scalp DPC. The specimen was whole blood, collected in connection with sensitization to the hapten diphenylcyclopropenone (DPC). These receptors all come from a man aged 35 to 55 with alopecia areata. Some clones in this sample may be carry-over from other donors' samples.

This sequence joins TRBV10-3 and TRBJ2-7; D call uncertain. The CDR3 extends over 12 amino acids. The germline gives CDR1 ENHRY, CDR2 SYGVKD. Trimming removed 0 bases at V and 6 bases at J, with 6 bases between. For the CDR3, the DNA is TGTGCCATCAGTGAGTCTAGCCCCGAGCAGTACTTC. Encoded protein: CAISESSPEQYF.

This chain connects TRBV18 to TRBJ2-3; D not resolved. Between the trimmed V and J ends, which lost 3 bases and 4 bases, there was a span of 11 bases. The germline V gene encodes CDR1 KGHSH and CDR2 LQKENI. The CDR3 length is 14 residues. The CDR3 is CASSPPESADTQYF. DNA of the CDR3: TGTGCCAGCTCACCCCCCGAATCCGCAGATACGCAGTATTTT. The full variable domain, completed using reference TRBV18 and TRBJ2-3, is NAGVMQNPRHLVRRRGQEARLRCSPMKGHSHVYWYRQLPEEGLKFMVYLQKENIIDESGMPKERFSAEFPKEGPSILRIQQVVRGDSAAYFCASSPPESADTQYFGPGTRLTVL.

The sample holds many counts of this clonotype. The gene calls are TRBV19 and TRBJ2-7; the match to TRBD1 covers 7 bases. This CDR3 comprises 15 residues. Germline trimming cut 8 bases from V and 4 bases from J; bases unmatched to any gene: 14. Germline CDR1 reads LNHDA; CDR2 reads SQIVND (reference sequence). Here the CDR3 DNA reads TGTGCCAGTCGCTTCGACAGGGAGACGGTGTACGAGCAGTACTTC. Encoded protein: CASRFDRETVYEQYF.

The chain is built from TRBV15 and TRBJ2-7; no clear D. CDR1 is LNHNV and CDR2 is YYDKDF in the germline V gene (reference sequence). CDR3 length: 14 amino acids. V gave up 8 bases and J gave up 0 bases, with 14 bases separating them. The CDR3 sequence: CATRVEPGSYEQYF. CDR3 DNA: TGTGCCACCCGTGTGGAGCCAGGCTCCTACGAGCAGTACTTC. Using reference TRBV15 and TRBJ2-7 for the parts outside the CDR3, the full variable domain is DAMVIQNPRYQVTQFGKPVTLSCSQTLNHNVMYWYQQKSSQAPKLLFHYYDKDFNNEADTPDNFQSRRPNTSFCFLDIRSPGLGDTAMYLCATRVEPGSYEQYFGPGTRLTVT.

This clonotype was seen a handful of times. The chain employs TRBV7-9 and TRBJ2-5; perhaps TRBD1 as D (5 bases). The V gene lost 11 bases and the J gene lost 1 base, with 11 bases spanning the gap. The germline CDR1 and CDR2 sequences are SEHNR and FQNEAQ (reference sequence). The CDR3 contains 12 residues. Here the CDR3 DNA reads TGTGCCGTGGGGCGCATCCAAGAGACCCAGTACTTC. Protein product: CAVGRIQETQYF. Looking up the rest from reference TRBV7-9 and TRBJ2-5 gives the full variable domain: DTGVSQNPRHKITKRGQNVTFRCDPISEHNRLYWYRQTLGQGPEFLTYFQNEAQLEKSRLLSDRFSAERPKGSFSTLEIQRTEQGDSAMYLCAVGRIQETQYFGPGTRLLVL.